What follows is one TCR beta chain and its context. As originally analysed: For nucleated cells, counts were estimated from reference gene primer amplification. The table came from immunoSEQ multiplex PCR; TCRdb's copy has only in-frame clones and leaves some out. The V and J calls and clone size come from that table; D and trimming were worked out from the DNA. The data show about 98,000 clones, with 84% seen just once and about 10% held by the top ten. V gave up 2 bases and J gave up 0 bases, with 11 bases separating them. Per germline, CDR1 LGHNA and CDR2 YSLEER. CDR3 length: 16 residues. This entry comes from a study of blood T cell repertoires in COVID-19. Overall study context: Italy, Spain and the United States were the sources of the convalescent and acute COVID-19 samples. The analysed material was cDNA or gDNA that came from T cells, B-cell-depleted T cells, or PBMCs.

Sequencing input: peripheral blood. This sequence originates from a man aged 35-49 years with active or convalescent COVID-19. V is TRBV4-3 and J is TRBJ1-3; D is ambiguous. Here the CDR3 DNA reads TGCGCCAGCAGCCAAATGGAGGGATCCTCTGGAAACACCATATATTTT. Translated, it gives CASSQMEGSSGNTIYF.